Listed below are T cell receptor beta chains from one sample, sequenced in a study of post-analysis software for immune sequencing data. TCRdb re-analysed the PCR reads in MiXCR, keeping a single row per CDR3 protein. The table includes 400,000 to 500,000 distinct CDR3 sequences, approximately 37% detected once. The sequenced sample was blood. The receptor source for this set is a girl aged 2 to 9 with multiple sclerosis. The CDR3 runs from the conserved cysteine through the conserved F or W. D genes are given only for firm matches. Size is omitted from some rows. Given values are once, few, many or a class for expanded clones.

J: TRBJ2-3; size: -; V: TRBV25-1; D: -; CDR3: CASRGPITDTQYF; DNA: TGTGCCAGCCGGGGGCCCATCACAGATACGCAGTATTTT
J: TRBJ1-5; size: -; V: TRBV20-1; D: -; CDR3: CSASPRRRIGQPQHF; DNA: TGCAGTGCTAGCCCCCGGAGGAGGATTGGGCAGCCCCAGCATTTT
J: TRBJ2-3; size: -; V: TRBV7-8; D: TRBD1; CDR3: CASSPKGGPSTDTQYF; DNA: TGTGCCAGCAGCCCTAAAGGGGGCCCTAGCACAGATACGCAGTATTTT
J: TRBJ1-2; size: -; V: TRBV4-1; D: -; CDR3: CASSQPLSYGYTF; DNA: TGCGCCAGCAGCCAACCCCTGAGTTATGGCTACACCTTC
J: TRBJ2-7; size: few; V: TRBV20-1; D: -; CDR3: CSASTLRKGAYEQYF; DNA: TGCAGTGCCTCTACTCTCCGTAAAGGAGCCTACGAGCAGTACTTC
J: TRBJ1-2; size: few; V: TRBV6-5; D: -; CDR3: CASSYSPVAGAGGYTF; DNA: TGTGCCAGCAGTTACTCTCCGGTAGCAGGGGCGGGGGGCTACACCTTC
J: TRBJ1-2; size: -; V: TRBV5-1; D: -; CDR3: CASSLVEGSYGYTF; DNA: TGCGCCAGCAGCCTGGTGGAGGGGAGCTATGGCTACACCTTC
J: TRBJ2-6; size: -; V: TRBV25-1; D: -; CDR3: CASSKNSGANVLTF; DNA: TGTGCCAGCAGTAAGAACTCTGGGGCCAACGTCCTGACTTTC
J: TRBJ2-1; size: few; V: TRBV7-2; D: TRBD2; CDR3: CASSLWTSTSSYNEQFF; DNA: TGTGCCAGCAGCTTATGGACTAGCACAAGCTCCTACAATGAGCAGTTCTTC
J: TRBJ1-1; size: few; V: TRBV7-9; D: TRBD1; CDR3: CASSFGDRLEAFF; DNA: TGTGCCAGCAGCTTCGGGGACAGGCTTGAAGCTTTCTTT